This T cell receptor (beta chain) was identified in a study of response to subunit inactivated influenza vaccine. Notes on the study in general: Each seasonal influenza vaccination, the authors suggested, recruits few new T cells.

This clonotype was observed a handful of times. Its antigen is not known. Using its own MiXCR run on the RT-PCR reads, TCRdb lists one record per CDR3 protein. The table lists about 780,000 distinct CDR3 sequences, about 18% of them singletons. Per germline, CDR1 LGHNA and CDR2 YSLEER. The CDR3 totals 15 residues. V shed 1 base and J shed 0 bases, with 7 bases lying between them. The specimen comprised PBMCs from blood, sampled less than 6 days after vaccination. The chain joins TRBV4-3 to TRBJ2-1; no reliable D call. This receptor was identified in a man in his fifties who received an inactivated influenza vaccine. The DNA of the CDR3 is TGCGCCAGCAGCCAAGTGTACAGCTCCTACAATGAGCAGTTCTTC. Amino acids: CASSQVYSSYNEQFF.